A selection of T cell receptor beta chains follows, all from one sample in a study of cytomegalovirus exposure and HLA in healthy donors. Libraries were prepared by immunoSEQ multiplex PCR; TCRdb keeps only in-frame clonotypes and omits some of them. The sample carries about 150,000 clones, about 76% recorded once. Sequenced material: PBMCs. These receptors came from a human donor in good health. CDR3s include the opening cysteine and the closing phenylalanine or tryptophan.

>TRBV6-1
CASSGWGRANEKLFF
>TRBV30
CAWSESPGSINTEAFF
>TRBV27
CASSQQGTSSPLHF
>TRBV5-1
CASSFPGGDQETQYF
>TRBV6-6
CASRIQGAPGELFF
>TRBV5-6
CASRQTGVGYTF
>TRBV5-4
CASSPQQGSNTEAFF
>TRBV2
CASRLAEGGSSYEQYF
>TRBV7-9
CSSSLAAVYGYTF
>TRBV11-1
CASSLAPGVDTEAFF
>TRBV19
CASSRGQGDEKLFF
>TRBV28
CASNPDRGERSPLHF
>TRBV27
CASRPGLGVKETQYF
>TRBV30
CAWRPDSSYEQYF
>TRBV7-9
CASSSVGTGEEKLFF
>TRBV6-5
CASRLKRDRGDTQYF
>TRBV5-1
CASSLALGAQTEAFF
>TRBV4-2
CASSQGTSDTDTQYF
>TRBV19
CASSIDLGVNTEAFF
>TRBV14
CASSQLGSSNEQYF
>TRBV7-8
CASSLAPLAGRNTGELFF
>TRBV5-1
CASSLESHDWRDGYTF
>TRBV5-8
CASSSGLAVYEQYF